This passage covers 24 T cell receptor beta chains from one sample sequenced in a study of CD8+ T cells in alopecia areata. Treatment denoted: oral pan-JAK inhibitor, 5-10 mg twice daily. RNA, once extracted, was reverse transcribed into cDNA for use as the sequencing template. The repertoire was sequenced with immunoSEQ multiplex PCR; TCRdb's copy has only in-frame clones and lacks some. This table holds 170,000 or so clones, approximately 65% found once. Material: CD4+ T cells sorted from blood, obtained at week 4, from a patient treated with tofacitinib. All receptors come from a human donor with alopecia areata.

The V and J genes are TRBV30 and TRBJ2-3; 7 bases are shared with TRBD1. Unmatched junction bases numbered 6, after V lost 7 bases and J lost 2 bases. CDR3 length: 13 amino acids. CDR1 and CDR2 from the germline V gene are GTSNPN and SVGIG (reference sequence). CDR3 nucleotides: TGTGCCTCACAGGGGACCCTCACAGATACGCAGTATTTT. Translated, it gives CASQGTLTDTQYF.

J is TRBJ1-5 and V is TRBV30; possibly TRBD1 for D (6 bases). CDR1 is GTSNPN, CDR2 SVGIG, per germline (reference sequence). The CDR3 runs 12 residues. The CDR3 sequence: CAAGVSNQPQHF. In DNA form, the CDR3 reads TGTGCGGCAGGGGTTAGCAATCAGCCCCAGCATTTT.

This clone is a singleton in its sample. The chain uses TRBV18 and TRBJ1-5, with D maybe TRBD1 (5 bases). The CDR3 is 14 residues long. CDR1 is KGHSH, CDR2 LQKENI, per germline. Trimming removed 6 bases from V and 1 base from J, with 10 bases in between. The CDR3 region has the DNA TGTGCCAGCTCGATCGACAGAAGCAATCAGCCCCAGCATTTT. This encodes CASSIDRSNQPQHF.

This clone was seen a few times. This chain connects TRBV5-1 to TRBJ1-1, with 7 bases matching TRBD1. Germline CDR1 reads SGHRS; CDR2 reads YFSETQ. CDR3 length: 14 amino acids. The junction had 9 bases not matched to a gene; V was cut back by 4 bases and J by 6 bases. CDR3 amino acids: CASSPPTGVPEAFF. The CDR3 DNA reads TGCGCCAGCAGCCCACCTACAGGGGTCCCTGAAGCTTTCTTT. Full variable domain (rest looked up from reference TRBV5-1 and TRBJ1-1): KAGVTQTPRYLIKTRGQQVTLSCSPISGHRSVSWYQQTPGQGLQFLFEYFSETQRNKGNFPGRFSGRQFSNSRSEMNVSTLELGDSALYLCASSPPTGVPEAFFGQGTRLTVV.

This chain joins TRBV29-1 and TRBJ1-1; D is possibly TRBD1 (6 bases). CDR1 is SQVTM and CDR2 is ANQGSEA in the germline V gene. The CDR3 covers 14 residues. V was cut by 6 bases and J by 1 base, with 15 bases left in between. The chain's CDR3 is CSVGGGERNTEAFF. In DNA, the CDR3 is TGCAGCGTGGGAGGGGGGGAACGGAACACTGAAGCTTTCTTT.

The gene calls are TRBV30 and TRBJ1-1; no clear D. The CDR3 extends over 15 amino acids. Trimming took 1 base from V and 0 from J, leaving 12 bases between them. Germline CDR1 reads GTSNPN; CDR2 reads SVGIG (reference sequence). The CDR3 sequence: CAWSDYTQMNTEAFF. CDR3 bases: TGTGCCTGGAGTGATTATACTCAGATGAACACTGAAGCTTTCTTT.

The gene calls are TRBV15 and TRBJ2-6; D may be TRBD1 (5 bases). In germline, CDR1 is LNHNV, CDR2 YYDKDF (reference sequence). Trimming took 0 bases from V and 4 from J, leaving 13 bases between them. CDR3 length equals 17 residues. The CDR3 bases are TGTGCCACCAGCAGAGAAGGGGTCTCCGGAGGGGCCAACGTCCTGACTTTC. It is translated as CATSREGVSGGANVLTF.

This chain joins TRBV29-1 and TRBJ1-1; 7 nucleotides agree with TRBD1. This CDR3 contains 12 residues. Germline loops: CDR1 SQVTM, CDR2 ANQGSEA. V lost 6 bases to trimming and J lost 3 bases; unmatched junction nucleotides: 4. The CDR3 DNA follows: TGCAGCGTCTTGACAGGGCACACTGAAGCTTTCTTT. Protein: CSVLTGHTEAFF.

The V and J genes are TRBV5-4 and TRBJ2-7, with D unresolved. From germline, CDR1 is SGHNT and CDR2 YYREEE (reference sequence). The CDR3 sequence is 13 residues long. The V end was cut by 0 bases, the J end by 2 bases, with 6 bases between. This chain's CDR3 is CASSLGPPYEQYF. The CDR3 coding sequence is TGTGCCAGCAGCTTGGGCCCCCCCTACGAGCAGTACTTC.

This clone was counted only a few times. The rearrangement links TRBV7-3 to TRBJ2-1; 13 nucleotides match TRBD2. V shed 5 bases, J shed 4 bases, and the junction held 2 bases outside the gene matches. The CDR3 consists of 15 residues. The germline CDR1 and CDR2 sequences are SGHTA and FQGTGA. CDR3 sequence reads: CASSQTSGGYNEQFF. CDR3 DNA: TGTGCCAGCAGCCAGACTAGCGGGGGGTACAATGAGCAGTTCTTC. The full variable domain, completed using reference TRBV7-3 and TRBJ2-1, is GAGVSQTPSNKVTEKGKYVELRCDPISGHTALYWYRQSLGQGPEFLIYFQGTGAADDSGLPNDRFFAVRPEGSVSTLKIQRTERGDSAVYLCASSQTSGGYNEQFFGPGTRLTVL.

The rearrangement links TRBV5-1 to TRBJ2-7; TRBD2 agrees at 7 bases. V lost 4 bases to trimming and J lost 5 bases; unmatched junction nucleotides: 3. The CDR3 is 12 amino acids. Germline V lookup: CDR1 SGHRS, CDR2 YFSETQ. The CDR3 nucleotides read TGCGCCAGCAGCCCTCGGGGGGACGAGCAGTACTTC. This codes for CASSPRGDEQYF.

The chain recombines TRBV2 with TRBJ1-5; 11 nucleotides line up with TRBD1. Germline CDR1 and CDR2: SNHLY and FYNNEI. V gave up 5 bases and J gave up 7 bases; unmatched junction bases: 4. This CDR3 spans 14 amino acids. CDR3 amino acids: CASSLGQGGQPQHF. The CDR3 DNA follows: TGTGCCAGCAGTTTGGGACAGGGGGGGCAGCCCCAGCATTTT.

The rearrangement joins TRBV9 to TRBJ2-5; tentatively, D is TRBD1 or TRBD2 (5 bases each). The CDR3 contains 15 residues. V lost 2 bases and J 4 bases, leaving 15 bases between the germline ends. The germline gives CDR1 SGDLS, CDR2 YYNGEE. The CDR3 DNA is TGTGCCAGCAGCGTGAATGGGGGTGGTCGAGAGACCCAGTACTTC. Translation: CASSVNGGGRETQYF.

Worth noting for this clone: Additional DNA sequences in this sample encode the identical CDR3. This rearrangement joins TRBV30 to TRBJ1-1; no clear D. The CDR3 extends over 13 amino acids. The V gene's germline CDR1 is GTSNPN and CDR2 SVGIG (reference sequence). V was shortened by 0 bases and J by 1 base, with 6 bases between the two germline ends. Here the CDR3 DNA reads TGTGCCTGGAGTGTAAAAGGGAACACTGAAGCTTTCTTT. It codes for CAWSVKGNTEAFF.

The chain joins TRBV29-1 to TRBJ1-1, with D perhaps TRBD1 (6 bases). Trimming left V 6 bases short and J 1 base short, with 12 bases between. The germline V gene has CDR1 SQVTM and CDR2 ANQGSEA. The CDR3 spans 13 residues. The CDR3 DNA follows: TGCAGCGTCCGGGGGGGACAGAACACTGAAGCTTTCTTT. Protein: CSVRGGQNTEAFF. The full variable domain, completed using reference TRBV29-1 and TRBJ1-1, is SAVISQKPSRDICQRGTSLTIQCQVDSQVTMMFWYRQQPGQSLTLIATANQGSEATYESGFVIDKFPISRPNLTFSTLTVSNMSPEDSSIYLCSVRGGQNTEAFFGQGTRLTVV.

The chain is built from TRBV6-6 and TRBJ1-2, with D possibly TRBD1 on 5 matching bases. V was pared by 0 bases and J by 0 bases, with 5 bases between. The CDR3 has 14 amino acids. Germline V lookup: CDR1 MNHNY, CDR2 SVGAGI (reference sequence). The CDR3 loop reads CASSYSTANYGYTF. The CDR3 DNA is TGTGCCAGCAGTTACTCGACAGCTAACTATGGCTACACCTTC.

J is TRBJ1-2 and V is TRBV29-1, with D maybe TRBD1 (6 bases). This CDR3 comprises 14 residues. Trimming took off 4 bases at V and 2 bases at J, with 14 bases between the two ends. Germline V gives CDR1 SQVTM, CDR2 ANQGSEA. This chain's CDR3 is CSVGTVPSNYGYTF. CDR3 nucleotides: TGCAGCGTTGGGACAGTCCCATCAAACTATGGCTACACCTTC.

The chain employs TRBV30 and TRBJ1-1; 8 nucleotides line up with TRBD1. The CDR3 consists of 12 residues. CDR1 and CDR2 (germline): GTSNPN, SVGIG (reference sequence). Trimming cost V 5 bases and J 4 bases; bases outside gene matches: 3. The CDR3 reads CAWSTGGTEAFF. CDR3 DNA sequence: TGTGCCTGGTCCACAGGGGGCACTGAAGCTTTCTTT.

The genes are TRBV30 and TRBJ2-2; TRBD1 matches at 7 bases. V was clipped by 6 bases and J by 1 base; unmatched bases: 5. There are 14 residues in the CDR3. Germline V gene lookup returns CDR1 GTSNPN and CDR2 SVGIG (reference sequence). The DNA of the CDR3 is TGTGCCTGTCAAAGACAGGGGAACACCGGGGAGCTGTTTTTT. The encoded protein is CACQRQGNTGELFF.

The chain carries TRBV10-3 and TRBJ2-7, with 11 bases fitting TRBD1. CDR3 size: 14 residues. V lost 6 bases, J lost 5 bases, and 6 bases stayed unmatched. CDR1 and CDR2 from the germline V gene are ENHRY and SYGVKD. The CDR3 DNA sequence: TGTGCCATCAGGGGGGACAGGGGGATCAACGAGCAGTACTTC. Translating gives CAIRGDRGINEQYF.

This clone has only a few counts. This rearrangement joins TRBV2 to TRBJ1-2; tentatively, D is TRBD1 (6 bases). From germline, CDR1 is SNHLY and CDR2 FYNNEI. V lost 2 bases, J lost 4 bases, and 8 bases lay in between. The CDR3 extends over 13 amino acids. The CDR3 loop is CASSETGPYGYTF. Here the CDR3 DNA reads TGTGCCAGCAGTGAAACAGGGCCCTATGGCTACACCTTC.

V usage is TRBV20-1 and J usage is TRBJ1-2; maybe TRBD1 (5 bases). Germline V gene sequence: CDR1 DFQATT, CDR2 SNEGSKA (reference sequence). V dropped 6 bases and J dropped 4 bases, with 9 bases sitting between them. CDR3 length equals 11 residues. CDR3: CSALGGYGYTF. The CDR3 DNA reads as TGCAGTGCATTGGGGGGCTATGGCTACACCTTC.

The chain's CDR3 is CASSSYDTIYGYTF. CDR3 in DNA: TGTGCCAGCAGCTCTTATGACACCATCTATGGCTACACCTTC. V and J are TRBV5-6 and TRBJ1-2, with no clear D. The germline gives CDR1 SGHDT, CDR2 YYEEEE. Trimming removed 3 bases from V and 4 bases from J, with 13 bases in between. The CDR3 sequence is 14 residues long.

DNA of the CDR3: TGTGCCTGGAGTTACGCGTTGGGGAGAAAGTTTAATCAGCCCCAGCATTTT. Translated: CAWSYALGRKFNQPQHF. V gene TRBV30 combines with J gene TRBJ1-5; D not resolved. V dropped 2 bases and J dropped 4 bases, with 21 bases sitting between them. Germline CDR1 and CDR2: GTSNPN and SVGIG (reference sequence). CDR3 length: 17 residues.